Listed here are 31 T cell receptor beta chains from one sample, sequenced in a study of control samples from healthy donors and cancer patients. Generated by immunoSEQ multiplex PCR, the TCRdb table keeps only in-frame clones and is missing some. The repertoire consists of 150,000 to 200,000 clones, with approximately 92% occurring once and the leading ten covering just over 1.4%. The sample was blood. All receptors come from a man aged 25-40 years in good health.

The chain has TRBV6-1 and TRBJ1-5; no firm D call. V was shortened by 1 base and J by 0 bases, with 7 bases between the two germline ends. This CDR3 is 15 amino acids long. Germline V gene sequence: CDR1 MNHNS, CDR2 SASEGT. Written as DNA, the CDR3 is TGTGCCAGCAGTGAAGTAGGAGTTAGCAATCAGCCCCAGCATTTT. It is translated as CASSEVGVSNQPQHF.

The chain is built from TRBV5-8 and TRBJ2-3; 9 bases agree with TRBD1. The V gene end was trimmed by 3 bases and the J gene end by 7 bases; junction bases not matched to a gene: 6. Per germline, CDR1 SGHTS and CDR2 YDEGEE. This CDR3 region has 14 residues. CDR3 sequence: CASSSGTGINTQYF. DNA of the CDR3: TGTGCCAGCAGCTCTGGGACAGGGATCAATACGCAGTATTTT. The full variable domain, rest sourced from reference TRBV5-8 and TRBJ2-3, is EAGVTQSPTHLIKTRGQQATLRCSPISGHTSVYWYQQALGLGLQFLLWYDEGEERNRGNFPPRFSGRQFPNYSSELNVNALELEDSALYLCASSSGTGINTQYFGPGTRLTVL.

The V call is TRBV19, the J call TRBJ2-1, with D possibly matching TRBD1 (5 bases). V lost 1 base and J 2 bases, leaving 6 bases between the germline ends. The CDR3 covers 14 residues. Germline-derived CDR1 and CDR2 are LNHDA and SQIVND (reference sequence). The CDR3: CASSIGGAYNEQFF. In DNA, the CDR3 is TGTGCCAGTAGTATAGGGGGCGCCTACAATGAGCAGTTCTTC. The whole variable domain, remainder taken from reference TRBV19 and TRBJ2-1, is DGGITQSPKYLFRKEGQNVTLSCEQNLNHDAMYWYRQDPGQGLRLIYYSQIVNDFQKGDIAEGYSVSREKKESFPLTVTSAQKNPTAFYLCASSIGGAYNEQFFGPGTRLTVL.

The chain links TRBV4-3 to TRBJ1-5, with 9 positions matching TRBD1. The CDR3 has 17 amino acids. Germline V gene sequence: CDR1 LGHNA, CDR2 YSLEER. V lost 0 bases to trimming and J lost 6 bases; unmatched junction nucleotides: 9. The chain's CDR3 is CASSQDLRQGGGQPQHF. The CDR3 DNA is TGCGCCAGCAGCCAAGATCTACGACAGGGGGGAGGTCAGCCCCAGCATTTT.

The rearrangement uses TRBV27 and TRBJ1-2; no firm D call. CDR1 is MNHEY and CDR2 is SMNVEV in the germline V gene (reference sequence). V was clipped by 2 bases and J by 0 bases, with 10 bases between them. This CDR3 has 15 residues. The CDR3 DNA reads TGTGCCAGCAGTTTAATAGGACCCGCTAACTATGGCTACACCTTC. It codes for CASSLIGPANYGYTF.

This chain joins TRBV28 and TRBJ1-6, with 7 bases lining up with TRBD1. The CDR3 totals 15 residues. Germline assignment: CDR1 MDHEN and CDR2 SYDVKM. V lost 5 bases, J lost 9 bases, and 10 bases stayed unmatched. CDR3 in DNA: TGTGCCAGCAGTCCCATCGACAGGGACAGTTCACCCCTCCACTTT. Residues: CASSPIDRDSSPLHF.

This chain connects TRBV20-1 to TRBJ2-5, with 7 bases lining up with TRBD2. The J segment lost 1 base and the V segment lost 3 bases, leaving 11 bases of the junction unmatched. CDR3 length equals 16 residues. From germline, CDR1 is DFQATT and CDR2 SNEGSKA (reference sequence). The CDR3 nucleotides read TGCAGTGCTAGTAATCTAGCGGAGAAACTCCAAGAGACCCAGTACTTC. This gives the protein CSASNLAEKLQETQYF.

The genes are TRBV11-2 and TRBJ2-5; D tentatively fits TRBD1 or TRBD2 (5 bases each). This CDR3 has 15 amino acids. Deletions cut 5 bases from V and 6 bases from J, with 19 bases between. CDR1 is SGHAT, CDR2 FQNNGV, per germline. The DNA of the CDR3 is TGTGCCAGCAGCGGAATCCGGGACGGCCAGCAGACCCAGTACTTC. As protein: CASSGIRDGQQTQYF.

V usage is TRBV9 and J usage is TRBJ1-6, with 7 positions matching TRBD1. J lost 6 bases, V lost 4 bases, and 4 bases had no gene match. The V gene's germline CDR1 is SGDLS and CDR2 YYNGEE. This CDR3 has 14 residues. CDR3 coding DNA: TGTGCCAGCAGCCTTCGACAGGGTAATTCACCCCTCCACTTT. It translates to CASSLRQGNSPLHF.

The CDR3 here is CASSPPSRDHTEAFF. The CDR3 DNA sequence: TGTGCCAGCTCACCACCGTCCAGGGACCACACTGAAGCTTTCTTT. The chain joins TRBV18 to TRBJ1-1; possibly TRBD1 for D (5 bases). Trimming left V 0 bases short and J 3 bases short, with 11 bases between. There are 15 residues in the CDR3. Germline V gene sequence: CDR1 KGHSH, CDR2 LQKENI.

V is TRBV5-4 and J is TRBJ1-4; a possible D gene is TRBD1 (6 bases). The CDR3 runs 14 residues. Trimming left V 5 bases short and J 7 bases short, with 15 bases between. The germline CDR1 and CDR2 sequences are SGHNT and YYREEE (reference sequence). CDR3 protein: CASRAGTKPEKLFF. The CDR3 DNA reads TGTGCCAGCAGGGCAGGGACAAAGCCTGAAAAACTGTTTTTT. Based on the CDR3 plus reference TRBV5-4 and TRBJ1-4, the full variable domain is ETGVTQSPTHLIKTRGQQVTLRCSSQSGHNTVSWYQQALGQGPQFIFQYYREEENGRGNFPPRFSGLQFPNYSSELNVNALELDDSALYLCASRAGTKPEKLFFGSGTQLSVL.

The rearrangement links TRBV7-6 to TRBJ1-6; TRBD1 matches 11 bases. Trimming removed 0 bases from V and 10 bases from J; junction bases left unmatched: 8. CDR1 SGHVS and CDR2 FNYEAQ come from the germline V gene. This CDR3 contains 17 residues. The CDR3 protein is CASSLADPGQGGSPLHF. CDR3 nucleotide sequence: TGTGCCAGCAGCTTAGCAGATCCGGGACAGGGGGGGTCACCCCTCCACTTT.

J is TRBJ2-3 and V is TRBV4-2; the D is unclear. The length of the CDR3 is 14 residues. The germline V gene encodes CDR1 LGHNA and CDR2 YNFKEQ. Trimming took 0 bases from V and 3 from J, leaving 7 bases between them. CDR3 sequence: CASSQDRVTDTQYF. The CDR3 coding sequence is TGTGCCAGCAGCCAAGATCGGGTGACAGATACGCAGTATTTT.

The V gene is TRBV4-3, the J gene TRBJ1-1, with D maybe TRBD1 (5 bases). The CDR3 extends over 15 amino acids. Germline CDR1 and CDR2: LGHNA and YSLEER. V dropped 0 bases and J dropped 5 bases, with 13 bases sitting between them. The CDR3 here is CASSQDSGSGTEAFF. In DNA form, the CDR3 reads TGCGCCAGCAGCCAAGATAGTGGGTCAGGGACTGAAGCTTTCTTT.

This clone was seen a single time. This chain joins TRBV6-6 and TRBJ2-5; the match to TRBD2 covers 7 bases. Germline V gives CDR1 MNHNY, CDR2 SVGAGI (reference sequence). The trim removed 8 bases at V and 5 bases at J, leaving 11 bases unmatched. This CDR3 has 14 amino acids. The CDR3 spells CASLTSSAGETQYF. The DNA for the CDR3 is TGTGCCAGCCTCACTAGTTCAGCGGGGGAGACCCAGTACTTC.

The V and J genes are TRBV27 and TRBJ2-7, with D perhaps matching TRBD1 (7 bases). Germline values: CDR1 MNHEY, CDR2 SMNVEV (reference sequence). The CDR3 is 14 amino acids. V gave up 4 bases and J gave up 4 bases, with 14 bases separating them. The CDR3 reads CASSSRGSGYEQYF. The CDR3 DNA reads TGTGCCAGCAGTTCCAGGGGGAGCGGGTACGAGCAGTACTTC.

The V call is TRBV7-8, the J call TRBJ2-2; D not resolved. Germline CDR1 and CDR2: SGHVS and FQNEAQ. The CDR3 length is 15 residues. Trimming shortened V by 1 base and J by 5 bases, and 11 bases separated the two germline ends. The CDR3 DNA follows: TGTGCCAGCAGCTTAGTCAGCTCCCATACCGGGGAGCTGTTTTTT. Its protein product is CASSLVSSHTGELFF.

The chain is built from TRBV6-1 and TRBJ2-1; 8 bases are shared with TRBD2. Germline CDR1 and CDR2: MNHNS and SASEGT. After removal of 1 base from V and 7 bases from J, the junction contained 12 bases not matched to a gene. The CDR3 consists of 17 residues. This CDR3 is CASSEGGRGAPLNEQFF. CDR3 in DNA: TGTGCCAGCAGTGAAGGCGGGCGGGGGGCCCCCCTAAATGAGCAGTTCTTC.

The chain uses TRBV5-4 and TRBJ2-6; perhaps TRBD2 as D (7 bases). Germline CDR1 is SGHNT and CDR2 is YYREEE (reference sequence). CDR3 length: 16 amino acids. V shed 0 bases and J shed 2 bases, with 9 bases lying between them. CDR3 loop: CASSLGGGAGANVLTF. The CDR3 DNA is TGTGCCAGCAGCTTGGGGGGGGGCGCTGGGGCCAACGTCCTGACTTTC.

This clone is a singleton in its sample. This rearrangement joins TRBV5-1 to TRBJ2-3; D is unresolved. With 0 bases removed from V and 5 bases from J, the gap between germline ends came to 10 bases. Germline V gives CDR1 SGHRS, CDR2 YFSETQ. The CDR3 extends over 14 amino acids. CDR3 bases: TGCGCCAGCAGCTTGGGCCTAGATGGAGATACGCAGTATTTT. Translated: CASSLGLDGDTQYF.

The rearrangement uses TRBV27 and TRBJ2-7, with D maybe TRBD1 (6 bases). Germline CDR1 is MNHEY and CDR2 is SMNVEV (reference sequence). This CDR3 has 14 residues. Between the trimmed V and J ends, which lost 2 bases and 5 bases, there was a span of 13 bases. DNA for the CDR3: TGTGCCAGCAGTTTAGGGTACAGGGACGACGAGCAGTACTTC. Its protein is CASSLGYRDDEQYF.

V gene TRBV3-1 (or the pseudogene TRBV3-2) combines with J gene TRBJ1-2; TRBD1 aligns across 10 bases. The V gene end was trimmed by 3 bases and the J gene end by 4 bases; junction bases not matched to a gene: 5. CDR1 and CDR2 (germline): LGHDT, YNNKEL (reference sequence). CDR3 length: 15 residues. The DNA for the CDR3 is TGTGCCAGCAGCCAGTCGACAGGGGGCGGCTATGGCTACACCTTC. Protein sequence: CASSQSTGGGYGYTF.

The CDR3 region is CASSLALTGGTEAFF. The CDR3 DNA reads as TGTGCCAGCAGCTTAGCGTTAACAGGGGGCACTGAAGCTTTCTTT. J is TRBJ1-1 and V is TRBV7-9, with TRBD1 matching 8 bases. The CDR3 length is 15 residues. V was clipped by 0 bases and J by 4 bases; unmatched bases: 4. Germline V gene data show CDR1 as SEHNR and CDR2 as FQNEAQ (reference sequence).

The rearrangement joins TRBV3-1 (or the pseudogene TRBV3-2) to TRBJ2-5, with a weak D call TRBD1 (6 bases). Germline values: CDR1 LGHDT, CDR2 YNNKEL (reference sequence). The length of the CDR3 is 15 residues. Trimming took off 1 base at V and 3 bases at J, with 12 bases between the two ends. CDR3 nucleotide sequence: TGTGCCAGCAGCCAAGCAGCAGGGGTAAAAGAGACCCAGTACTTC. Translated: CASSQAAGVKETQYF.

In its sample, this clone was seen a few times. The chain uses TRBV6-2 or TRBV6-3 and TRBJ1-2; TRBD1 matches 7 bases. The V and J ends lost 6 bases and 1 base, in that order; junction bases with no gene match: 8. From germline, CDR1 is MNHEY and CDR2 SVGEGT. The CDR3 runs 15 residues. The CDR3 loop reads CASSPRQGFNYGYTF. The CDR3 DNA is TGTGCCAGCAGCCCTCGACAGGGATTTAACTATGGCTACACCTTC.

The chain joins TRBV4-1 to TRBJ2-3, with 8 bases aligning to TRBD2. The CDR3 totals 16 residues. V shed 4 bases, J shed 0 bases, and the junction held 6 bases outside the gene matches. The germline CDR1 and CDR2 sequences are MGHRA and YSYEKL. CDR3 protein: CASSLTSGTSTDTQYF. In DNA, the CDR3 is TGCGCCAGCAGCCTTACTAGCGGCACTAGCACAGATACGCAGTATTTT.

CDR3 amino acids: CASSPSFGTNSPLHF. CDR3 DNA: TGTGCCAGCAGCCCCTCGTTTGGCACCAATTCACCCCTCCACTTT. The chain carries TRBV7-6 and TRBJ1-6; D unresolved. Germline CDR1 SGHVS, CDR2 FNYEAQ. The V end lost 5 bases, the J end lost 7 bases, and 15 bases lay between the germline ends. There are 15 residues in the CDR3.

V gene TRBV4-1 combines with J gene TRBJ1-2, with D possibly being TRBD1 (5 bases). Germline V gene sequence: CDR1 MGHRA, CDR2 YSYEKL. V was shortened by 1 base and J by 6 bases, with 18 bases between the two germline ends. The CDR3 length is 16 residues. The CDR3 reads CASSQAPVGAWDGYTF. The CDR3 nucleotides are TGCGCCAGCAGCCAAGCCCCCGTCGGGGCCTGGGATGGCTACACCTTC.

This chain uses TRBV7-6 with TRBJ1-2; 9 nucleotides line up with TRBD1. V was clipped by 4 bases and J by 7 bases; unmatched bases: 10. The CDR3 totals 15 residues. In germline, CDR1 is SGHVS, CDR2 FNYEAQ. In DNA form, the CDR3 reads TGTGCCAGCAGCTATAGGGACAGGGATGTTGCTGGCTACACCTTC. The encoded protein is CASSYRDRDVAGYTF.

CDR3 residues: CASSPLTLAGEQFF. The CDR3 region has the DNA TGTGCCAGCAGCCCCCTAACCTTAGCGGGTGAGCAGTTCTTC. The chain couples TRBV7-2 to TRBJ2-1; the match to TRBD2 covers 7 bases. The ends lost 5 bases at V and 9 bases at J; junction bases unmatched: 10. The CDR3 runs to 14 residues. The germline V gene has CDR1 SGHTA and CDR2 FQGNSA.

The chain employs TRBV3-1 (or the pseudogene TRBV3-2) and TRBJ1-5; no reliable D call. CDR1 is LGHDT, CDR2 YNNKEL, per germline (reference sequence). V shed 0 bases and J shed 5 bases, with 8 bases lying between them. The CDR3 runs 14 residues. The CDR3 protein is CASSQDRRDQPQHF. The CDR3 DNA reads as TGTGCCAGCAGCCAAGATAGGCGGGATCAGCCCCAGCATTTT.